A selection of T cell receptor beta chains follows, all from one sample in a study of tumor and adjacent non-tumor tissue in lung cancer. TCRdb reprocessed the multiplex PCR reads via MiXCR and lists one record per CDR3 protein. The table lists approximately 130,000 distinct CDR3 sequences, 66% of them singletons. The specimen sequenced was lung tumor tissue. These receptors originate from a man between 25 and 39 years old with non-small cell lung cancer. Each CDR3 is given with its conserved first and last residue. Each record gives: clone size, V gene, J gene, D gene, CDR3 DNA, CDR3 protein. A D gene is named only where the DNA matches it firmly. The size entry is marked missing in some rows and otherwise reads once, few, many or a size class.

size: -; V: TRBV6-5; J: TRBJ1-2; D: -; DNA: TGTGCCAATAGTGAATTCAGGGTTGACTATGGCTACACCTTC; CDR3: CANSEFRVDYGYTF
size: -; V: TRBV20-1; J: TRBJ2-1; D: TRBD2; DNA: TGCTGCGCCCTGACCGGGACTAGCGTTCTCCATGAACAGTTCTTC; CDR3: CCALTGTSVLHEQFF
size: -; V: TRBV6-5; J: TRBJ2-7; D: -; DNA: TGTGCCAGCAGCTTTAGCTGGGGGGTGGTCGAGCAGTACTTC; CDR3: CASSFSWGVVEQYF
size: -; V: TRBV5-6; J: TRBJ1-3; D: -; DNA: TGTGCCAGCATCCTGGGGGACACCTCTGGAAACATCATAAATTTT; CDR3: CASILGDTSGNIINF
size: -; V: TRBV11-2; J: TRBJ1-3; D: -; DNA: TGTGTCAGCAGCGTGGGGCGGGGAGACACCATATATTTT; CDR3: CVSSVGRGDTIYF
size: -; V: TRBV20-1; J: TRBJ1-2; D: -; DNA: TGCAGTGTTAGGGTCCCATGCCCCATGGGCTACACCTTC; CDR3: CSVRVPCPMGYTF
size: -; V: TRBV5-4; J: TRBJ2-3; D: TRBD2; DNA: TGTGCCAGCAGCAAACTAGCGGGGGCCAACACAGATAAGCAGTATTTT; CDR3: CASSKLAGANTDKQYF
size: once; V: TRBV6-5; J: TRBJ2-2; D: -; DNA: TGTGCCAGCAGTTACTCGTTCAGGGAGCTGTTATTT; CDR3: CASSYSFRELLF
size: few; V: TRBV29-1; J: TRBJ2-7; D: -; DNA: TGCAGCGTCGCCGAGGCAGTCTACGAACAGTACTTC; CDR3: CSVAEAVYEQYF
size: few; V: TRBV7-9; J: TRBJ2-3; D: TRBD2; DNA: TGTGCCAGCAGCGGGGGACTAGCGGTGAACACAGATACGCAGTATTTT; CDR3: CASSGGLAVNTDTQYF
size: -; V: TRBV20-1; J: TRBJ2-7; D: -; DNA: TGCAGTGTTGCTATAGGGTACGAGCAGTACTTC; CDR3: CSVAIGYEQYF
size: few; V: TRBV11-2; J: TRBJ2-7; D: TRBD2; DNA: TGTGCCAACAGCTCTCTAGCGGGAAGGGGTGAGCAGTACTTC; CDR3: CANSSLAGRGEQYF
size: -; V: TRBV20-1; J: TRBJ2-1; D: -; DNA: TGCAGTGCTAGAGATCTCGGGCTGGGAAATTGCAATAAGCAGTTCTTC; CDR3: CSARDLGLGNCNKQFF
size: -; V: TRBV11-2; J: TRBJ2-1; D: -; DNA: TGTGCCACCCACGGGATCCAGTGTGGTAATGAGCAGTTCTTC; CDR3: CATHGIQCGNEQFF
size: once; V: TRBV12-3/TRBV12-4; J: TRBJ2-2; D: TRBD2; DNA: TGTGCCAGCAGTCCAGGGACTAGCGTGGGGGCCGAGGAGCTGTTTTTT; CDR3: CASSPGTSVGAEELFF
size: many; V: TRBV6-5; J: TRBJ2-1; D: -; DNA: TGTGCCAGCAGTTACAGTGCCCGGGCCTCGGGTAATGAGCAGTTCTTC; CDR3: CASSYSARASGNEQFF
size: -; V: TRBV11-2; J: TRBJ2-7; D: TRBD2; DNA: TGTGCCAACAGGCCAGCGGGGACCTACGAGCACTACTTC; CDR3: CANRPAGTYEHYF
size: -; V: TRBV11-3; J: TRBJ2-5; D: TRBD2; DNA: TGTGCCAGCTTAGAAGCGGGAGGGCAAGAGACCCAGTATTTC; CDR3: CASLEAGGQETQYF
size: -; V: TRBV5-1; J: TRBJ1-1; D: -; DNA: TGCGCCAGCAGCTTCAGGGAAGTGGGTGAAGCTTTCTTT; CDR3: CASSFREVGEAFF
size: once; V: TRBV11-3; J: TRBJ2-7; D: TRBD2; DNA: TGTTCCAGCATCCCAGCGGGGGCCTCCTACGGGCAGTACTTC; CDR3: CSSIPAGASYGQYF
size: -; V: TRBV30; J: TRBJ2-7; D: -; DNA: TGTGCCTGGATTGGGAGCTTCCCCTACGAGCAGTACTTC; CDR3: CAWIGSFPYEQYF
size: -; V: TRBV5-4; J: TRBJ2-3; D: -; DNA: TGTGCCAGCAACACGACTAGTGGCGGGGTTACAGATGCGCAGTATTTT; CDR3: CASNTTSGGVTDAQYF
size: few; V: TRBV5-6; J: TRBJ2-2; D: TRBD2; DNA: TGTGCCAGCAGCCTCGGGACTAGCGGGAGGGTCGGGGAGCTGTTTTTT; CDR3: CASSLGTSGRVGELFF
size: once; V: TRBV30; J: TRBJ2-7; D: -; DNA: TGTGCCTGGAGTGTACCCCCAAGGTCCTACGAGCAGTACTTC; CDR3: CAWSVPPRSYEQYF
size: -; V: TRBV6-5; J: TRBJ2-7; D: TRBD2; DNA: TGTGCCGGCAGGGAACCCTTCACCGGGACTAGCGCTCTCGAGCAGTACTTC; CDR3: CAGREPFTGTSALEQYF
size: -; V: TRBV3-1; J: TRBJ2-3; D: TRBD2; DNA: TGTGCCAGCAGCCCCCGAGGGCTAGCGGGGGGGCAAGGAGATACGCAGTATTTT; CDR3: CASSPRGLAGGQGDTQYF
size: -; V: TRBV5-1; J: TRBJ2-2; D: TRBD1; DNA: TGCGCCAGCACCCGGGACAGGGCCACCGGGGAGCTGTTTTTT; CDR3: CASTRDRATGELFF
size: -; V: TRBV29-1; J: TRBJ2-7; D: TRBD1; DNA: TGCAGCGTAAGGCCCAAACAGGGGTACGAGCAGGACTTC; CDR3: CSVRPKQGYEQDF
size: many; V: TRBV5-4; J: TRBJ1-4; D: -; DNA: TGTGCCAGCAGCCAGGGTCCTGCAACTAATGAAAAACTGTTTTTT; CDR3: CASSQGPATNEKLFF
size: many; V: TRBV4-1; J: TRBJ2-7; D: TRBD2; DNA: TGCGCCAGCTCATCCCGTGGGGGGGAGGGCCGCTCCTACGAGCAGTACTTC; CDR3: CASSSRGGEGRSYEQYF
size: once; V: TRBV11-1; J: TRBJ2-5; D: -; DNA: TGTGCCAGTAGCTTAGATATCTACTCGAGGGGAGAGACCCAGTACTTC; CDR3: CASSLDIYSRGETQYF
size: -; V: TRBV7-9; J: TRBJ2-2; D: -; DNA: TGTGCCAGCAGCGAATACGGCAGGGTTACTTTAGGAACCGGGAAGCTGTTTTTT; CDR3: CASSEYGRVTLGTGKLFF
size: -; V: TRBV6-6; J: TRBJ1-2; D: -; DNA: TGTACCAGGAGTGACCCCCGGGACCCCTTATATGGCTACACCTTC; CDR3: CTRSDPRDPLYGYTF
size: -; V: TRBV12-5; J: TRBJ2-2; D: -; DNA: TGTGCTAGTGGTTTGACTAGTGCCGGGAAGCTGTTTTTT; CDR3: CASGLTSAGKLFF
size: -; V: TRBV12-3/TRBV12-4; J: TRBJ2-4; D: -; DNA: TGTGCCAGCAGCCTCGGTGAGAGAAACACTCAGTACTTC; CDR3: CASSLGERNTQYF
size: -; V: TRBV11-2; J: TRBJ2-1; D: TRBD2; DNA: TGTGCCAGTTGTCCCCCTAGCGGGAGAGAATCCTACAATGAGCAGTTCTTC; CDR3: CASCPPSGRESYNEQFF
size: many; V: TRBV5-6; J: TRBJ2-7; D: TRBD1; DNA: TGTGCCAGCAGCAAAGACAGGGGGTTCAACGAGCAGTACTTC; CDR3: CASSKDRGFNEQYF
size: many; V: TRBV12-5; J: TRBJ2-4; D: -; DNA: TGTGCTAGGACGCTGGGGGTAATCAAAAACATTCAGTACTTC; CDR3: CARTLGVIKNIQYF
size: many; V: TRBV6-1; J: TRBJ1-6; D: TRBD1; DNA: TGTGCCAGCAGCAAAGACAGGGACTCACCCCTCCACTTT; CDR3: CASSKDRDSPLHF
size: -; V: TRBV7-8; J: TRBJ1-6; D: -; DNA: TGTGCCAGCAGCTTAGGACGAGGGGCATCTTCAAATTCACCCCTCCACTTT; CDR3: CASSLGRGASSNSPLHF
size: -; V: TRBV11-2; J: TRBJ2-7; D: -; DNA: TGTGCCAACCCCCCCGGGGCAGGCGGTCTCAACGAGCAGTACTTC; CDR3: CANPPGAGGLNEQYF
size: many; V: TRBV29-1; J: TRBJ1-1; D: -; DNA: TGCAGCGTTCCCCGGGAAGGGGCTGACCAATTT; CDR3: CSVPREGADQF
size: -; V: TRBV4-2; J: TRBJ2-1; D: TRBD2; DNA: TGTGCCAGCAGCCTCCAGCGGGGGGGTGGTGAGCAGTTCTTC; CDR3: CASSLQRGGGEQFF
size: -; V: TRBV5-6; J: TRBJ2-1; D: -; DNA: TGTGCCAGCAGCCCGATTGGGGGTTTGGGGCAGTTCTTC; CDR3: CASSPIGGLGQFF
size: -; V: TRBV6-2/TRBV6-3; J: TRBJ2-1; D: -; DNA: TGTGCCAGCACAACTCCGGGGGTCTACAATGAGCAGTTCTTC; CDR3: CASTTPGVYNEQFF
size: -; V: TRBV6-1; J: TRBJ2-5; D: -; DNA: TGTGCCAGTGACATAGAGGGAGAGACCCAGAACTTC; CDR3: CASDIEGETQNF
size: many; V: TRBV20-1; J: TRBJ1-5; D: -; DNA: TGCAGTGCTAGAGACACCAATAGCAATCAGCCCCAGCATTTT; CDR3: CSARDTNSNQPQHF
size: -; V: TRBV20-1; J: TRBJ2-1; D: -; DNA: TGCAATGCCCTGACCGGGGCTAGCGTTCTCCATGAGCATTTCTTC; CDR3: CNALTGASVLHEHFF
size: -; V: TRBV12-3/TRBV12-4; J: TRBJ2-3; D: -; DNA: TGTGCCAGCAGAAAGAGACCCACATATACGCAGTATTTT; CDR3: CASRKRPTYTQYF
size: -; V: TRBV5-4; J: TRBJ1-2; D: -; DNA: TGTGCCAGCAGCTTGTCCAGGTACTATGGCTACACCTTC; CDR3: CASSLSRYYGYTF
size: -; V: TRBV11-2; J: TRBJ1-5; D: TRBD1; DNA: TGCGCTAGCAGCATGTCCGGGGACAGTAATCAGCCCCAACATTTT; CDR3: CASSMSGDSNQPQHF
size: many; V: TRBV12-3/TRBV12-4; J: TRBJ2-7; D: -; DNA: TGTGCCAGCAGTTCCCGGGACCCAGTTGCCCACGAGCAGTACTTC; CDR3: CASSSRDPVAHEQYF
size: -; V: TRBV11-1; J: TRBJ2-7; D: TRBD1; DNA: TGTGCCATCAGCCTTACAGGGGGCAGCTACGAGCAGTACTTC; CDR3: CAISLTGGSYEQYF